A few counts support the clone carrying this T cell receptor (beta chain). Its antigen remains unidentified. The sample comes from a study of cytomegalovirus exposure and HLA in healthy donors. About the study: Of all 400 or so donors who were genotyped, around 82% belonged to the Caucasian-associated ancestry cluster. Study-level points and caveats: Beyond CMV serostatus, there was no information to go on about immune exposure.

13 Jbeta primers and 60 Vbeta primers were used for the PCR. The table came from immunoSEQ multiplex PCR; TCRdb's copy has only in-frame clones and leaves some out. Of over 100,000 clones listed, around 83% are singletons. Trimming cost V 2 bases and J 0 bases; bases outside gene matches: 0. The CDR3 runs 15 residues. Germline V lookup: CDR1 MNHNS, CDR2 SASEGT. The gene calls are TRBV6-1 and TRBJ2-1, with 8 bases that match TRBD2. The TCR originated in a man younger than 45 in good health and CMV-seropositive. The material sequenced was PBMCs. CDR3: CASSELAGSYNEQFF. Here the CDR3 DNA reads TGTGCCAGCAGTGAACTAGCGGGCTCCTACAATGAGCAGTTCTTC.